These T cell receptor beta chains were read from a single sample in a study of CD8+ T cells in alopecia areata. The data were produced by immunoSEQ multiplex PCR, yet TCRdb's version contains in-frame clones alone and is incomplete. There are 250,000 or so clones in the sample; less than 80% occur only once, and 1.2% lies in the top ten. The sequenced sample was CD4+ T cells sorted from blood, obtained at week 0. These receptors were collected from a human donor with alopecia areata. The CDR3 runs from the conserved cysteine through the conserved F or W. A D gene is named only where the DNA matches it firmly. Where a row states a size, it is once, few, many or the class of an expanded clone; other rows omit it.

clone size: -
D gene: -
V gene: TRBV5-6
J gene: TRBJ2-1
CDR3 DNA: TGTGCCAGCAGCGGGGGGCATGAGCAGTTCTTC
CDR3 protein: CASSGGHEQFF

clone size: few
D gene: TRBD1
V gene: TRBV5-1
J gene: TRBJ2-1
CDR3 DNA: TGCGCCAGCAGCGACCCGGGACAGAATCAAAGGCAGTTCTTC
CDR3 protein: CASSDPGQNQRQFF

clone size: -
D gene: -
V gene: TRBV29-1
J gene: TRBJ2-7
CDR3 DNA: TGCAGCGTTGGGGTCTACACCTACGAGCAGTACTTC
CDR3 protein: CSVGVYTYEQYF

clone size: -
D gene: TRBD1
V gene: TRBV29-1
J gene: TRBJ1-1
CDR3 DNA: TGCAGCGTTGGTAAGGGGGCGCGCACTGAAGCTTTCTTT
CDR3 protein: CSVGKGARTEAFF

clone size: medium-sized
D gene: TRBD1
V gene: TRBV19
J gene: TRBJ2-5
CDR3 DNA: TGTGCCAGTAGAAGCTCCTCTCGAAACAGGGGCGAAGAGACCCAGTACTTC
CDR3 protein: CASRSSSRNRGEETQYF

clone size: once
D gene: TRBD1
V gene: TRBV29-1
J gene: TRBJ1-4
CDR3 DNA: TGCAGCGCTACCGGGACAGGGGGGAAACTGTTTTTT
CDR3 protein: CSATGTGGKLFF

clone size: -
D gene: -
V gene: TRBV2
J gene: TRBJ1-3
CDR3 DNA: TGTGCCAGCAGACAGGGTGGAAACACCATATATTTT
CDR3 protein: CASRQGGNTIYF

clone size: -
D gene: -
V gene: TRBV29-1
J gene: TRBJ1-2
CDR3 DNA: TGCAGCGTAACTGGACGAAACTATGGCTACACCTTC
CDR3 protein: CSVTGRNYGYTF

clone size: -
D gene: -
V gene: TRBV6-1
J gene: TRBJ2-3
CDR3 DNA: TGTGCCAGCGTAGGAGGAGCCGATACGCAGTATTTT
CDR3 protein: CASVGGADTQYF

clone size: -
D gene: TRBD2
V gene: TRBV29-1
J gene: TRBJ2-2
CDR3 DNA: TGCAGCGCTCGGACTAGCGGGGGGGTCACCGGGGAGCTGTTTTTT
CDR3 protein: CSARTSGGVTGELFF

clone size: few
D gene: -
V gene: TRBV18
J gene: TRBJ2-5
CDR3 DNA: TGTGCCAGCTCACCACAAAGGGAGACCCAGTACTTC
CDR3 protein: CASSPQRETQYF

clone size: -
D gene: TRBD2
V gene: TRBV30
J gene: TRBJ2-7
CDR3 DNA: TGTGCCTTCGGACTAGCCTCCTACGAGCAGTACTTC
CDR3 protein: CAFGLASYEQYF

clone size: few
D gene: -
V gene: TRBV10-2
J gene: TRBJ1-1
CDR3 DNA: TGCGCCAGCAGTGAGCAGGCGAACACTGAAGCTTTCTTT
CDR3 protein: CASSEQANTEAFF

clone size: -
D gene: -
V gene: TRBV6-5
J gene: TRBJ2-1
CDR3 DNA: TGTGCCAGCAGGTCCCAAGGGAGCTCCTACAATGAGCAGTTCTTC
CDR3 protein: CASRSQGSSYNEQFF

clone size: -
D gene: TRBD1
V gene: TRBV6-5
J gene: TRBJ1-2
CDR3 DNA: TGTGCCAGCAGCAGACAGGGGTTCGGTGGCTACACCTTC
CDR3 protein: CASSRQGFGGYTF

clone size: -
D gene: -
V gene: TRBV5-4
J gene: TRBJ2-7
CDR3 DNA: TGTGCCAGCAGCCCGGATGTCGGGAGCTACGAGCAGTACTTC
CDR3 protein: CASSPDVGSYEQYF

clone size: -
D gene: TRBD1
V gene: TRBV23-1
J gene: TRBJ2-6
CDR3 DNA: TGCGCCAGCAGTCGACCCAAGGCGCTACAGGGGACCGGGGCCAACGTCCTGACTTTC
CDR3 protein: CASSRPKALQGTGANVLTF

clone size: once
D gene: TRBD2
V gene: TRBV2
J gene: TRBJ2-2
CDR3 DNA: TGTGCCAGCAAAGTAGCGGGTACGAACACCGGGGAGCTGTTTTTT
CDR3 protein: CASKVAGTNTGELFF

clone size: few
D gene: TRBD1
V gene: TRBV4-3
J gene: TRBJ2-4
CDR3 DNA: TGCGCCAGCAGCCACTCTCAGACAGGGTTAGCCAAAAACATTCAGTACTTC
CDR3 protein: CASSHSQTGLAKNIQYF

clone size: -
D gene: -
V gene: TRBV27
J gene: TRBJ1-1
CDR3 DNA: TGTGCCAGCGGATTCCGAGCGGGGAACACTGAAGCTTTCTTT
CDR3 protein: CASGFRAGNTEAFF

clone size: few
D gene: TRBD1
V gene: TRBV29-1
J gene: TRBJ1-5
CDR3 DNA: TGCAGCGTTGATCAGGGGGATCAGCCCCAGCATTTT
CDR3 protein: CSVDQGDQPQHF

clone size: once
D gene: TRBD1
V gene: TRBV6-1
J gene: TRBJ2-7
CDR3 DNA: TGTGCCAGCAGTGAAGGTAATTTTTTCGGACAGGCCTCCTACGAGCAGTACTTC
CDR3 protein: CASSEGNFFGQASYEQYF

clone size: once
D gene: -
V gene: TRBV4-2
J gene: TRBJ1-6
CDR3 DNA: TGTGCCAGCAGTCAGGGACGGGGAAATTCACCCCTCCACTTT
CDR3 protein: CASSQGRGNSPLHF

clone size: -
D gene: -
V gene: TRBV30
J gene: TRBJ2-7
CDR3 DNA: TGTGCCTGGAGTCCCCGGGCCACCTACGAGCAGTACTTC
CDR3 protein: CAWSPRATYEQYF

clone size: -
D gene: -
V gene: TRBV4-3
J gene: TRBJ2-1
CDR3 DNA: TGCGCCAGCAGCCCAGGTTCCGGGGGGCCGGTAAGGTTCTTC
CDR3 protein: CASSPGSGGPVRFF